The 21 T cell receptor beta chains given below trace back to one sample, sequenced in a study of CD8 T cells in ankylosing spondylitis. Notes on the study in general: A TCR beta motif of several highly homologous variants seemed to mark ankylosing spondylitis blood.

These TCRs' antigens remain unknown. TCRdb reprocessed the 5' RACE reads via MiXCR and lists one record per CDR3 protein. This table has 330,000 or so distinct CDR3 sequences, less than 9.5% appearing once. The sequencing sample was made of blood, either unsorted or a sorted T cell fraction (not recorded which). The receptors were sampled from a male donor with ankylosing spondylitis.

The chain is built from TRBV6-5 and TRBJ2-3; tentatively, D is TRBD1 (6 bases). Trimming took 5 bases from V and 7 from J, leaving 19 bases between them. From germline, CDR1 is MNHEY and CDR2 SVGAGI. CDR3 length: 15 amino acids. This chain's CDR3 is CASSIQGGRRYTQYF. The CDR3 bases are TGTGCCAGCAGTATACAGGGTGGGAGAAGGTATACGCAGTATTTT.

This clonotype was counted a few times. V is TRBV4-2 and J is TRBJ2-7; 7 positions match TRBD2. CDR1 LGHNA and CDR2 YNFKEQ come from the germline V gene. The CDR3 is 15 amino acids. Trimming cost V 4 bases and J 4 bases; bases outside gene matches: 10. CDR3 sequence reads: CASSLGAGPQYEQYF. In DNA, the CDR3 is TGTGCCAGCAGCCTCGGAGCGGGACCCCAATACGAGCAGTACTTC.

In its sample, this clonotype was seen a few times. The rearrangement uses TRBV7-6 and TRBJ2-2, with 7 bases aligning to TRBD1. CDR3 length equals 16 residues. Germline CDR1 is SGHVS and CDR2 is FNYEAQ. V trimming: 5 bases; J trimming: 1 base; junction bases outside the gene matches: 7. CDR3 sequence: CASSLMGTENTGELFF. As DNA, the CDR3 is TGTGCCAGCAGCCTTATGGGGACAGAGAACACCGGGGAGCTGTTTTTT.

In its sample, this clonotype was seen a few times. This sequence joins TRBV25-1 and TRBJ2-7; D uncertain. The germline V and J ends were trimmed by 1 base and 6 bases, with 13 bases remaining between them. Germline CDR1 and CDR2: MGHDK and SYGVNS. The CDR3 contains 14 residues. The CDR3 DNA is TGTGCCAGCAGTGAATCCAGCACTTTATCCGAGCAGTACTTC. It specifies CASSESSTLSEQYF.

This chain joins TRBV7-9 and TRBJ2-5, with TRBD1 identical over 9 bases. V was pared by 3 bases and J by 0 bases, with 5 bases of the junction left unmatched. This CDR3 has 16 residues. Germline V gene lookup returns CDR1 SEHNR and CDR2 FQNEAQ (reference sequence). CDR3 sequence (DNA): TGTGCCAGCAGCTTCGGTACAGGGGGCTACCAAGAGACCCAGTACTTC. It specifies CASSFGTGGYQETQYF.

This clonotype came up a few times. The chain links TRBV15 to TRBJ2-7; 13 positions agree with TRBD2. V was pared by 0 bases and J by 1 base, with 3 bases of the junction left unmatched. The germline gives CDR1 LNHNV, CDR2 YYDKDF (reference sequence). The CDR3 totals 17 residues. DNA for the CDR3: TGTGCCACCAGCAGAGAGGGACTAGCGGGGTTTTCCTACGAGCAGTACTTC. It is translated as CATSREGLAGFSYEQYF.

The chain is built from TRBV20-1 and TRBJ1-6; 9 nucleotides align to TRBD1. The CDR3 is made up of 18 amino acids. Germline-derived CDR1 and CDR2 are DFQATT and SNEGSKA (reference sequence). The ends lost 1 base at V and 7 bases at J; junction bases unmatched: 14. CDR3 protein: CSARADRDRVKGNSPLHF. The CDR3 DNA follows: TGCAGTGCTAGAGCCGACCGGGACAGGGTGAAGGGGAATTCACCCCTCCACTTT.

There are a few counts of this clonotype. The chain has TRBV2 and TRBJ2-6, with unresolved D. This CDR3 is 12 amino acids long. The V gene's germline CDR1 is SNHLY and CDR2 FYNNEI. The V end lost 7 bases, the J end lost 0 bases, and 1 base lay between the germline ends. In nucleotides, the CDR3 is TGTGCCAGCAACTCTGGGGCCAACGTCCTGACTTTC. This encodes CASNSGANVLTF.

This clonotype was detected a few times. J is TRBJ2-1 and V is TRBV29-1; weak D call: TRBD1 (5 bases). CDR3 length equals 13 residues. Deletions cut 3 bases from V and 2 bases from J, with 8 bases between. Germline V CDR1 and CDR2: SQVTM, ANQGSEA. CDR3 DNA sequence: TGCAGCGTTGACAGGGTTACCTACAATGAGCAGTTCTTC. Its protein is CSVDRVTYNEQFF.

This clonotype has just a few counts. The V call is TRBV4-1, the J call TRBJ2-2, with D unclear. V was pared by 1 base and J by 0 bases, with 12 bases between. Germline-derived CDR1 and CDR2 are MGHRA and YSYEKL. CDR3 length: 17 residues. The CDR3 loop is CASSQGGRPTNTGELFF. As DNA, the CDR3 is TGCGCCAGCAGCCAAGGAGGTCGACCCACGAACACCGGGGAGCTGTTTTTT.

This clonotype was seen repeatedly, ten times or more. This chain links TRBV29-1 with TRBJ1-2; D ambiguous. Germline CDR1 SQVTM, CDR2 ANQGSEA. Trimming pared 5 bases from V and 6 bases from J, leaving 16 bases between. This CDR3 has 13 residues. This CDR3 reads CSVYGAKTDGYTF. The CDR3 DNA sequence: TGCAGCGTTTATGGCGCTAAAACGGATGGCTACACCTTC.

V usage is TRBV6-2 or TRBV6-3 and J usage is TRBJ1-1, with D hard to call. This CDR3 is built from 11 residues. The V gene lost 2 bases and the J gene lost 10 bases, with 8 bases spanning the gap. Germline V gives CDR1 MNHEY, CDR2 SVGEGT. The CDR3 region has the DNA TGTGCCAGCAGTTACGGGGATAGAGCTTTCTTT. It encodes CASSYGDRAFF.

This clonotype has a handful of counts. The rearrangement links TRBV10-3 to TRBJ2-3, with D possibly being TRBD1 or TRBD2 (7 bases each). V lost 7 bases to trimming and J lost 4 bases, with 27 bases between them. This CDR3 has 18 residues. Looked up from germline, CDR1 is ENHRY and CDR2 is SYGVKD. The CDR3 DNA reads TGTGCCATCAAGGGCCCTCCGGGACAGCAGGGAGGGGCAGATACGCAGTATTTT. This sequence encodes CAIKGPPGQQGGADTQYF.

This clonotype was detected ten times or more. The chain employs TRBV28 and TRBJ2-7, with TRBD1 identical over 11 bases. The CDR3 has 15 residues. CDR1 and CDR2 (germline): MDHEN, SYDVKM. V dropped 7 bases and J dropped 5; count of bases not matched to a gene: 10. The CDR3 reads CASNRPGQGVNEQYF. For the CDR3, the DNA is TGTGCCAGCAATCGACCGGGACAGGGGGTCAACGAGCAGTACTTC.

A single count supports this clonotype. J is TRBJ1-2 and V is TRBV15, with TRBD1 identical over 9 bases. The CDR3 consists of 15 residues. Germline V CDR1 and CDR2: LNHNV, YYDKDF (reference sequence). The V segment lost 5 bases and the J segment 4 bases; nucleotides outside the gene matches: 8. CDR3: CATSPGQGFSYGYTF. CDR3 DNA sequence: TGTGCCACCAGCCCGGGACAGGGATTTTCCTATGGCTACACCTTC.

The genes are TRBV28 and TRBJ2-1; TRBD1 matches at 8 bases. Germline V CDR1 and CDR2: MDHEN, SYDVKM. The CDR3 extends over 16 amino acids. V lost 6 bases to trimming and J lost 3 bases; unmatched junction nucleotides: 10. The CDR3 spells CASSAPGTGNYNEQFF. The CDR3 coding sequence is TGTGCCAGCAGCGCTCCCGGGACAGGTAACTACAATGAGCAGTTCTTC.

This clonotype has a handful of counts. The chain combines TRBV14 with TRBJ2-2; D remains unclear. The CDR3 is 17 residues long. V lost 1 base to trimming and J lost 4 bases, with 16 bases between them. CDR1 and CDR2 (germline): SGHDN, FVKESK. CDR3 loop: CASSQVFHGIITGELFF. As DNA, the CDR3 is TGTGCCAGCAGCCAAGTTTTCCACGGAATCATCACCGGGGAGCTGTTTTTT. Variable domain in full (rest from reference TRBV14 and TRBJ2-2): EAGVTQFPSHSVIEKGQTVTLRCDPISGHDNLYWYRRVMGKEIKFLLHFVKESKQDESGMPNNRFLAERTGGTYSTLKVQPAELEDSGVYFCASSQVFHGIITGELFFGEGSRLTVL.

The chain combines TRBV7-9 with TRBJ2-7; 12 bases map to TRBD2. The CDR3 is 15 residues long. The V and J ends lost 3 bases and 4 bases, in that order; junction bases with no gene match: 4. The germline V gene encodes CDR1 SEHNR and CDR2 FQNEAQ (reference sequence). The chain's CDR3 is CASSFRLAGEYEQYF. In DNA form, the CDR3 reads TGTGCCAGCAGCTTTAGACTAGCGGGAGAATACGAGCAGTACTTC.

The rearrangement uses TRBV12-3 or TRBV12-4 and TRBJ1-6, with a tentative D call TRBD1 (6 bases). The CDR3 runs to 15 residues. The V end was cut by 6 bases, the J end by 1 base, with 10 bases between. The CDR3 reads CASRRTASYNSPLHF. CDR3 DNA: TGTGCCAGCAGGCGGACAGCTTCCTATAATTCACCCCTCCACTTT.

This clonotype was found a few times. The chain couples TRBV29-1 to TRBJ2-5; D remains unclear. Germline values: CDR1 SQVTM, CDR2 ANQGSEA. Trimming left V 1 base short and J 1 base short, with 16 bases between. The CDR3 extends over 16 amino acids. Here the CDR3 DNA reads TGCAGCGTTGAAGGTGGCTGGACCAGGTTCCAAGAGACCCAGTACTTC. Its protein is CSVEGGWTRFQETQYF.

This clonotype was counted ten times or more. The CDR3: CSVEERVRNEQFF. The CDR3 nucleotides read TGCAGCGTGGAGGAACGCGTGCGCAATGAGCAGTTCTTC. The V gene is TRBV29-1, the J gene TRBJ2-1; D is possibly TRBD2 (5 bases). V lost 6 bases, J lost 6 bases, and 15 bases lay in between. The CDR3 length is 13 residues. CDR1 and CDR2 (germline): SQVTM, ANQGSEA.